This entry describes one T cell receptor beta chain. What it binds is not known. 13 Jbeta primers and 60 Vbeta primers were used for the PCR. Original processing notes: A later analysis counted around 74 million unique TCR beta chains, about 11 million shared. The table came from immunoSEQ multiplex PCR; TCRdb's copy has only in-frame clones and leaves some out. V, J and clone size were drawn from that table, and D and trimming were deduced from the DNA. The sample carries roughly 150,000 clones, 70% to 90% recorded once. V lost 8 bases to trimming and J lost 3 bases; unmatched junction nucleotides: 7. The germline gives CDR1 MNHEY, CDR2 SMNVEV (reference sequence). CDR3 size: 14 residues. The data were obtained in a study of cytomegalovirus exposure and HLA in healthy donors. Findings of the study overall: Equally common other TCR beta chains were less clonally expanded than HLA-associated ones, a later analysis found. CMV antigen specificity was confirmed in vitro for a few CMV-associated chains.

This TCR was recovered from a man aged 25-45 years in good health and CMV-seropositive. The material sequenced was PBMCs. The rearrangement joins TRBV27 to TRBJ1-2; 9 nucleotides agree with TRBD1. The CDR3 sequence is CASGYRGLDYGYTF. Here the CDR3 DNA reads TGTGCCAGCGGGTACAGGGGGCTAGACTATGGCTACACCTTC.